This TCR beta chain was obtained from a study of T-cell reconstitution after alpha-beta-depleted transplantation in children. Preparation of the TCRbeta library was carried out with unique molecular identifiers. TCRdb reanalysed the PCR reads using MiXCR and keeps one entry per CDR3 protein. The sample includes 500,000 to 600,000 distinct CDR3 sequences, around 16% of them seen just once. The V gene's germline CDR1 is SGHRS and CDR2 YFSETQ. This CDR3 region has 13 residues. The ends lost 2 bases at V and 8 bases at J; junction bases unmatched: 4. This clonotype was observed a handful of times. The material sequenced was PBMCs from the stem cell graft donor, taken from the stem cell graft. This chain uses TRBV5-1 with TRBJ2-1; 7 nucleotides align to TRBD1. The source is a human donor who donated a stem cell graft to a child with acute lymphoblastic leukemia. CDR3: CASSFRTGYEQFF. CDR3 nucleotides: TGCGCCAGCAGCTTTCGGACAGGCTATGAGCAGTTCTTC. The complete variable domain, with remaining parts taken from reference TRBV5-1 and TRBJ2-1, reads KAGVTQTPRYLIKTRGQQVTLSCSPISGHRSVSWYQQTPGQGLQFLFEYFSETQRNKGNFPGRFSGRQFSNSRSEMNVSTLELGDSALYLCASSFRTGYEQFFGPGTRLTVL.